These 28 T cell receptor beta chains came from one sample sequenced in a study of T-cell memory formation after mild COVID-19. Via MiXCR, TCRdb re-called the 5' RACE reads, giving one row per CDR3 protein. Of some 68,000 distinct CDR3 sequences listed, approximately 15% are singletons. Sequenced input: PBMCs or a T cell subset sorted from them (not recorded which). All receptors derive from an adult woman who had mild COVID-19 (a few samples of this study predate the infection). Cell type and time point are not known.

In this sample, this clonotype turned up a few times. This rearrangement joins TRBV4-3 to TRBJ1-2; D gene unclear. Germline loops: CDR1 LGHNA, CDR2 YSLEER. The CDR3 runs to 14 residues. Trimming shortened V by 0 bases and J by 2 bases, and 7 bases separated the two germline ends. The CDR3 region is CASSQDSGNYGYTF. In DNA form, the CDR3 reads TGCGCCAGCAGCCAAGATTCGGGGAACTATGGCTACACCTTC.

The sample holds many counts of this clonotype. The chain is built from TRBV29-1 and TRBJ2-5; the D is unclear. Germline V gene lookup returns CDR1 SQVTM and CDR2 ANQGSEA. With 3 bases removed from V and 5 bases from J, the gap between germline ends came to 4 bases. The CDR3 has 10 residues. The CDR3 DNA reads TGCAGCGTTGACGGGGAGACCCAGTACTTC. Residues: CSVDGETQYF.

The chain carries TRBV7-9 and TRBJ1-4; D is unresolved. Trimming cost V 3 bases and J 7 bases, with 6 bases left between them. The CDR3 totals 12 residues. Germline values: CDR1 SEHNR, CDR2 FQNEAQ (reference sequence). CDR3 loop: CASSFYLEKLFF. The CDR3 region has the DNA TGTGCCAGCAGCTTCTATCTTGAAAAACTGTTTTTT.

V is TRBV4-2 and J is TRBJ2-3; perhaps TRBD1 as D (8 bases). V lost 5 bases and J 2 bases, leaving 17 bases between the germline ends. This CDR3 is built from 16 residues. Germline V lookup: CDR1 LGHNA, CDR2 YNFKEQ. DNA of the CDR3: TGTGCCAGCAGCGCCCACAGGGGGGACTACACAGATACGCAGTATTTT. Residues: CASSAHRGDYTDTQYF.

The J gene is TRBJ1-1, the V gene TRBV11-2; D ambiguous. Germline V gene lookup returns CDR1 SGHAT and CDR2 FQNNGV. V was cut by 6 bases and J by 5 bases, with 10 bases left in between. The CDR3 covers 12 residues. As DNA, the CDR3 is TGTGCCAGCAGAAACATCGGGACTGAAGCTTTCTTT. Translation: CASRNIGTEAFF.

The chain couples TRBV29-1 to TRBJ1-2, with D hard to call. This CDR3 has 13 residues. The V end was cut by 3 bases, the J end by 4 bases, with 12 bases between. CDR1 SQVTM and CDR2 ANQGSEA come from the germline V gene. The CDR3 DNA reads TGCAGCGTTGAGACTCGGGAAGGCTATGGCTACACCTTC. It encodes CSVETREGYGYTF.

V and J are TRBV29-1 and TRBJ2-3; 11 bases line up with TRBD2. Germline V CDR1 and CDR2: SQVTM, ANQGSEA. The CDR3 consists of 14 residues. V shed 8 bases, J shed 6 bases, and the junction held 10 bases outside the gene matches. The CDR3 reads CSTGGLAGWDTQYF. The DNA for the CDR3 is TGCAGCACTGGAGGACTAGCGGGTTGGGATACGCAGTATTTT.

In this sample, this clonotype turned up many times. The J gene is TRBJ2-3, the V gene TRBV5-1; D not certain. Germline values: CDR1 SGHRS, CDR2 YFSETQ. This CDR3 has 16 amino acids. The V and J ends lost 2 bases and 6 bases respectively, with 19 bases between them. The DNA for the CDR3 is TGCGCCAGCAGCTTTATCGATCCGCGCCTCAAGGATACGCAGTATTTT. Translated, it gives CASSFIDPRLKDTQYF.

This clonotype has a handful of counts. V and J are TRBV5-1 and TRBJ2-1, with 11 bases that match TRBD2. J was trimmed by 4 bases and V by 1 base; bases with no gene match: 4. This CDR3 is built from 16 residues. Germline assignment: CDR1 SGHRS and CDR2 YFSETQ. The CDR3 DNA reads TGCGCCAGCAGCTTGACTAGCGGGAGCTTTTACAATGAGCAGTTCTTC. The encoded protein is CASSLTSGSFYNEQFF.

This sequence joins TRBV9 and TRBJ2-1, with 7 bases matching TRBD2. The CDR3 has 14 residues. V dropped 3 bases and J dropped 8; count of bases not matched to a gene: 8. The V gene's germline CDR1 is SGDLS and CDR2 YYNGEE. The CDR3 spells CASSAGGLGHEQFF. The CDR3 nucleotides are TGTGCCAGCAGCGCCGGCGGACTAGGCCATGAGCAGTTCTTC.

CDR3 residues: CASSVGETSSYEQYF. The CDR3 DNA sequence: TGTGCCAGCAGCGTAGGTGAAACGAGCTCCTACGAGCAGTACTTC. The V and J genes are TRBV9 and TRBJ2-7, with no clear D. The germline gives CDR1 SGDLS, CDR2 YYNGEE. V lost 0 bases and J lost 0, with 10 bases in between. The CDR3 length is 15 residues.

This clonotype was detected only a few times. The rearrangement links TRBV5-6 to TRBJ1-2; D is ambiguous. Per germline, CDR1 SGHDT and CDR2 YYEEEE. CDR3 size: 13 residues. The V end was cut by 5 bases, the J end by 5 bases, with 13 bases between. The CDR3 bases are TGTGCCAGCAGAGCCGACTTGGGGTATGGCTACACCTTC. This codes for CASRADLGYGYTF.

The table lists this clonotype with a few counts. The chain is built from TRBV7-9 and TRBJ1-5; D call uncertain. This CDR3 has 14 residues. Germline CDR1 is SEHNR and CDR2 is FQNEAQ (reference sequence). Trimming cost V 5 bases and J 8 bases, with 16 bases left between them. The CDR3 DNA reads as TGTGCCAGCAGCCCAACGGAGACTTCCGAGCCCCAGCATTTT. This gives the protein CASSPTETSEPQHF.

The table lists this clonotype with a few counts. DNA of the CDR3: TGTGCCAGCAGCGTAGGGGACGTTGGGAGCTCCTACGAGCAGTACTTC. This sequence encodes CASSVGDVGSSYEQYF. This rearrangement joins TRBV9 to TRBJ2-7, with D perhaps matching TRBD1 or TRBD2 (5 bases each). The germline CDR1 and CDR2 sequences are SGDLS and YYNGEE. Deletions cut 0 bases from V and 0 bases from J, with 13 bases between. The CDR3 contains 16 residues.

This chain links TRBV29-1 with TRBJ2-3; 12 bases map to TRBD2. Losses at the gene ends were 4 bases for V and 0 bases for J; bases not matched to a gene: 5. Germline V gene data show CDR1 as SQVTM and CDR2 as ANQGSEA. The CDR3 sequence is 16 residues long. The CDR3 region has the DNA TGCAGCGTTGGGCTAGCGGGGGGGACTAGCACAGATACGCAGTATTTT. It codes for CSVGLAGGTSTDTQYF.

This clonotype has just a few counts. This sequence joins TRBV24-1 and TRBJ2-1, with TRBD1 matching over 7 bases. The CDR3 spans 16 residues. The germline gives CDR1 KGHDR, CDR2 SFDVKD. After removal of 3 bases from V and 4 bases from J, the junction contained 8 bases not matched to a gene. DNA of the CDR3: TGTGCCACCAGTGATGACTCCGGGACAGATTACAATGAGCAGTTCTTC. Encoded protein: CATSDDSGTDYNEQFF.

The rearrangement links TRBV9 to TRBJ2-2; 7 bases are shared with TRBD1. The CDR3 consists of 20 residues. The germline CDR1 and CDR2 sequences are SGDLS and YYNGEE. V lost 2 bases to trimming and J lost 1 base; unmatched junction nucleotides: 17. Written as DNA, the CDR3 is TGTGCCAGCAGCGTTCCGGCAGCTTATCGGGGACAGTTGAACACCGGGGAGCTGTTTTTT. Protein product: CASSVPAAYRGQLNTGELFF.

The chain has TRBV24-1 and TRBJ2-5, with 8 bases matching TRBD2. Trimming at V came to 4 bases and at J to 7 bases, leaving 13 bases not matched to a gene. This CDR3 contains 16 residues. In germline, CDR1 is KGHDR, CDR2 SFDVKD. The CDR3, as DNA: TGTGCCACCAGTGACCAACTCGCGGGGGGATCGGGGACCCAGTACTTC. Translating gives CATSDQLAGGSGTQYF.

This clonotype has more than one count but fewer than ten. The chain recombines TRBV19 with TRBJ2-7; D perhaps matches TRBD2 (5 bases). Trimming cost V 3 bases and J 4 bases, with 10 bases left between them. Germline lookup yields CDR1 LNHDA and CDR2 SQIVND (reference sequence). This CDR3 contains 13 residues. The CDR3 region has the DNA TGTGCCAGTAGTATCGGGGTTATTTACGAGCAGTACTTC. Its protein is CASSIGVIYEQYF.

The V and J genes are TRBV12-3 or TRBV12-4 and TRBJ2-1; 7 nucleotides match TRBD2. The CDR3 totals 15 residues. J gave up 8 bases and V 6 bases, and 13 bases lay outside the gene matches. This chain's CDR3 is CASSPVAGEGHEQFF. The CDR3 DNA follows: TGTGCCAGCAGCCCTGTTGCGGGAGAAGGCCATGAGCAGTTCTTC.

The CDR3: CASSMDLLAANTGELFF. CDR3 coding DNA: TGTGCCAGTAGTATGGACTTATTGGCCGCGAACACCGGGGAGCTGTTTTTT. The genes are TRBV19 and TRBJ2-2, with D perhaps TRBD2 (5 bases). In germline, CDR1 is LNHDA, CDR2 SQIVND (reference sequence). Trimming took off 3 bases at V and 0 bases at J, with 14 bases between the two ends. CDR3 length equals 17 residues.

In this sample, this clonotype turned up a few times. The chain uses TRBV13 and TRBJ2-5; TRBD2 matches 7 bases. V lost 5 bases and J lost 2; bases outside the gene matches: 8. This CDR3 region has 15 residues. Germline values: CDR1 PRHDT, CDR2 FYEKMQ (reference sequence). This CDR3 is CASSPRLAGQETQYF. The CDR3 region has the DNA TGTGCCAGCAGCCCCCGACTAGCCGGTCAAGAGACCCAGTACTTC.

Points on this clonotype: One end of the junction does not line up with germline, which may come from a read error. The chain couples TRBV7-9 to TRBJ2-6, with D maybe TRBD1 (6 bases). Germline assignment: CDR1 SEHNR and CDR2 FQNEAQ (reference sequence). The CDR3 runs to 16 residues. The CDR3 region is CAISLGTTSGANVLTF. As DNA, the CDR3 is TGTGCCATCAGCTTGGGGACAACCTCTGGGGCCAACGTCCTGACTTTC.

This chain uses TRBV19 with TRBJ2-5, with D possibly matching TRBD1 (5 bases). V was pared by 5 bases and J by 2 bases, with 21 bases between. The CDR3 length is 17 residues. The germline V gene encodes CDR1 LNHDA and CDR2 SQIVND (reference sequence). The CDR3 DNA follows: TGTGCCAGTAGTGACATCTTGTCGACAGAGCAACAAGAGACCCAGTACTTC. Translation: CASSDILSTEQQETQYF.

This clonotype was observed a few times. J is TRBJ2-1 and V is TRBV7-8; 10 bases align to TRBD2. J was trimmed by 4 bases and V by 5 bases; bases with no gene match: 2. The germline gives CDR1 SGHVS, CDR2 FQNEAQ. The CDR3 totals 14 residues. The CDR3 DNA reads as TGTGCCAGCAGCGTTAGCGGGGGGTACAATGAGCAGTTCTTC. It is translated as CASSVSGGYNEQFF.

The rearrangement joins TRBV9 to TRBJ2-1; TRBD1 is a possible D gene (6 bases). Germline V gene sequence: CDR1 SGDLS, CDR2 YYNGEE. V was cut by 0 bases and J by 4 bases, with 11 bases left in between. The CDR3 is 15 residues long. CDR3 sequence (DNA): TGTGCCAGCAGCGTAGATGGACAGACATACAATGAGCAGTTCTTC. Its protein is CASSVDGQTYNEQFF.

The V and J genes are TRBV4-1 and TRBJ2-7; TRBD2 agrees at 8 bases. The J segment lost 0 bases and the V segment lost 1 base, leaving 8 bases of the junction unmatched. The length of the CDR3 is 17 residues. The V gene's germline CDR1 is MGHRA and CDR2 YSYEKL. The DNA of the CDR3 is TGCGCCAGCAGCCAAGGAGATAGCGGGGCATCCTCCTACGAGCAGTACTTC. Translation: CASSQGDSGASSYEQYF.

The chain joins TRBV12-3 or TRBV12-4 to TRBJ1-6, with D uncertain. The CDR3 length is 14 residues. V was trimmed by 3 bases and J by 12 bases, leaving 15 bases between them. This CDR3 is CASSFQYSSGPLHF. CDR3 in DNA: TGTGCCAGCAGTTTTCAGTATTCATCGGGACCCCTCCACTTT.